The T cell receptor beta chain under discussion was sequenced for a study of blood T cells in healthy people across ages. Study-level results: Naive T cell percentage showed a strong correlation with the diversity of TCR beta.

About this clonotype: Its antigen is undetermined.

This CDR3 comprises 14 residues. V gave up 2 bases and J gave up 5 bases, with 15 bases separating them. CDR1 is DFQATT, CDR2 SNEGSKA, per germline (reference sequence). Through a sample-barcoded 5' primer and a J-beta primer mix, a second PCR was run for roughly 6 to 11 cycles. TCRdb re-called the 5' RACE reads with MiXCR, one entry per CDR3 protein. The sample has under 1,100,000 distinct CDR3 sequences; approximately 25% are singletons. These same records also appear under a second study, on T cells of mothers and their children.

The rearrangement joins TRBV20-1 to TRBJ1-1, with D tentatively TRBD1 (5 bases). Sample: blood. The receptor comes from a girl aged 2 to 10 in good health. In DNA, the CDR3 is TGCAGTGCTAGATTCGGCAGGGTAAAGACTGAAGCTTTCTTT. Protein sequence: CSARFGRVKTEAFF.